This is a list of T cell receptor beta chains from one sample in a study of identical twins. TCRdb called the 5' RACE reads again in MiXCR, with one record for every CDR3 protein. The sample lists about 490,000 distinct CDR3 sequences; around 15% were seen once. This sample was shared with a second study, whose subject was yellow fever vaccine responses in identical twins.

Sequences were obtained from CD4+ T cells sorted from blood. Receptors were obtained from a woman between 18 and 30 years old in good health. Both conserved end residues are part of each CDR3. Fields, in order: clone size, V gene, D gene, J gene, CDR3 DNA, CDR3 protein. The D gene is left open where the match is weak. The size of a clone is reported for some rows only, either as once, few or many, or as a class for expanded clones.

clone_size: few
v_call: TRBV6-2/TRBV6-3
d_call: -
j_call: TRBJ2-2
cdr3_nt: TGTGCCAGCAGGGCGCGACACGGGGAGCTGTTTTTT
cdr3_aa: CASRARHGELFF

clone_size: -
v_call: TRBV15
d_call: -
j_call: TRBJ1-1
cdr3_nt: TGTGCCACCAGCAGACCCGGGACGCTGAACACTGAAGCTTTCTTT
cdr3_aa: CATSRPGTLNTEAFF

clone_size: -
v_call: TRBV24-1
d_call: -
j_call: TRBJ1-6
cdr3_nt: TGTGCCACCGACCTAAGCACTAGCTCCTATAATTCACCCCTCCACTTT
cdr3_aa: CATDLSTSSYNSPLHF

clone_size: -
v_call: TRBV10-2
d_call: -
j_call: TRBJ1-2
cdr3_nt: TGCGCCAGCTCAGGAAGGAGGGGGACCGATTATGGCTACACCTTC
cdr3_aa: CASSGRRGTDYGYTF

clone_size: -
v_call: TRBV9
d_call: TRBD2
j_call: TRBJ2-5
cdr3_nt: TGTGCCAGCAGCGCAGGGACTAGCGGGACCCAGTACTTC
cdr3_aa: CASSAGTSGTQYF

clone_size: few
v_call: TRBV12-3/TRBV12-4
d_call: -
j_call: TRBJ2-2
cdr3_nt: TGTGCCAGCAGCCCACCTTGGGCAGGGAAATACACCGGGGAGCTGTTTTTT
cdr3_aa: CASSPPWAGKYTGELFF

clone_size: few
v_call: TRBV20-1
d_call: TRBD2
j_call: TRBJ2-1
cdr3_nt: TGCAGTGCACCAAAGAGCGGGGCCGGAGGGGCTGAGCAGTTCTTC
cdr3_aa: CSAPKSGAGGAEQFF

clone_size: -
v_call: TRBV7-9
d_call: TRBD1
j_call: TRBJ1-4
cdr3_nt: TGTGCCAGCAGCGTGGACAGGGGGCCGGGAAAACTGTTTTTT
cdr3_aa: CASSVDRGPGKLFF

clone_size: -
v_call: TRBV12-3/TRBV12-4
d_call: -
j_call: TRBJ2-2
cdr3_nt: TGTGCCAGCAGTTTCATTGGGGAAAACACCGGGGAGCTGTTTTTT
cdr3_aa: CASSFIGENTGELFF

clone_size: -
v_call: TRBV7-9
d_call: -
j_call: TRBJ1-1
cdr3_nt: TGTGCCAGCGCCGACAGGCTGAACACTGAAGCTTTCTTT
cdr3_aa: CASADRLNTEAFF

clone_size: few
v_call: TRBV5-5
d_call: -
j_call: TRBJ2-5
cdr3_nt: TGTGCCAGCAGCTTGGGAGGTAGTTTGAGAGAGACCCAGTACTTC
cdr3_aa: CASSLGGSLRETQYF

clone_size: few
v_call: TRBV11-2
d_call: -
j_call: TRBJ2-7
cdr3_nt: TGTGCCAGCAGCTTAGACGAGAACACCTCCTACGAGCAGTACTTC
cdr3_aa: CASSLDENTSYEQYF

clone_size: few
v_call: TRBV27
d_call: -
j_call: TRBJ1-6
cdr3_nt: TGTGCCAGCAGCCTTAGGGGTGCGGTAAATTCACCCCTCCACTTT
cdr3_aa: CASSLRGAVNSPLHF